The rows below give T cell receptor beta chains drawn from one sample of a study of T cell changes during pregnancy in multiple sclerosis. Data came from immunoSEQ multiplex PCR; TCRdb stores just in-frame clones and leaves some out. The table includes tens of thousands of clones, approximately 92% detected once. The material sequenced was CD4+ T cells from peripheral blood mononuclear cells, taken after pregnancy. The receptor source for this set is a female donor in good health, enrolled as a control in a pregnancy study. CDR3s include the opening cysteine and the closing phenylalanine or tryptophan. Each record gives: CDR3 protein, V gene, D gene. D genes are given only for firm matches.

CDR3 protein: CASSPRTSGNTGELFF; V gene: TRBV7-9; D gene: TRBD2
CDR3 protein: CASSLTGGVTYEQYF; V gene: TRBV5-1; D gene: TRBD1
CDR3 protein: CASSKSTGTSYGYTF; V gene: TRBV5-4; D gene: -
CDR3 protein: CASSPPGQAGGNTQYF; V gene: TRBV7-9; D gene: -
CDR3 protein: CASSQDTQGVFYGYTF; V gene: TRBV4-3; D gene: TRBD1
CDR3 protein: CASSPKRKWPAYNSPLHF; V gene: TRBV14; D gene: -
CDR3 protein: CASRLRPGQGKNTGELFF; V gene: TRBV10-2; D gene: TRBD1
CDR3 protein: CASSAGTGDTGELFF; V gene: TRBV6-4; D gene: TRBD1
CDR3 protein: CASSQDLGVLRGYEQYF; V gene: TRBV14; D gene: TRBD2
CDR3 protein: CASSDYNYGYTF; V gene: TRBV6-1; D gene: -
CDR3 protein: CASSPGQAFEAFF; V gene: TRBV5-1; D gene: TRBD1
CDR3 protein: CASTFRDRGIYEQYF; V gene: TRBV6-1; D gene: TRBD1
CDR3 protein: CASSPRGGSGGVNNEQFF; V gene: TRBV9; D gene: TRBD2
CDR3 protein: CASSLDNSNYGYTF; V gene: TRBV7-8; D gene: -
CDR3 protein: CASSETIRQNTEAFF; V gene: TRBV2; D gene: -
CDR3 protein: CASNVGGDNQPQHF; V gene: TRBV19; D gene: -
CDR3 protein: CASSRTADYNSPLHF; V gene: TRBV18; D gene: -
CDR3 protein: CASSLLVGAGANVLTF; V gene: TRBV7-3; D gene: -
CDR3 protein: CASALPGQGSYNSPLHF; V gene: TRBV28; D gene: TRBD1
CDR3 protein: CASSPQGNVNQPQHF; V gene: TRBV18; D gene: -
CDR3 protein: CASSSRDRISGNTIYF; V gene: TRBV11-2; D gene: TRBD1
CDR3 protein: CASSSQAGPPLYEQYF; V gene: TRBV28; D gene: -
CDR3 protein: CASTPWEGSSYEQYF; V gene: TRBV7-2; D gene: TRBD2
CDR3 protein: CASSVGAGVGTDTQYF; V gene: TRBV9; D gene: TRBD2
CDR3 protein: CASSPYRENEQFF; V gene: TRBV28; D gene: -
CDR3 protein: CASSLGLAGGTGELFF; V gene: TRBV5-4; D gene: TRBD2
CDR3 protein: CASSSRDTNNSPLHF; V gene: TRBV7-8; D gene: -
CDR3 protein: CASSLALQGVQPQHF; V gene: TRBV7-2; D gene: -
CDR3 protein: CASSLAAGQGANEQYF; V gene: TRBV5-1; D gene: TRBD1
CDR3 protein: CASRSGTGIGSSYEQYF; V gene: TRBV5-1; D gene: TRBD1
CDR3 protein: CASSPVDSQETQYF; V gene: TRBV18; D gene: -
CDR3 protein: CASSLSGVFTDTQYF; V gene: TRBV5-1; D gene: -
CDR3 protein: CASSLRQLSTDTQYF; V gene: TRBV7-9; D gene: -
CDR3 protein: CASSKGGGGPQANSPLHF; V gene: TRBV21-1; D gene: -
CDR3 protein: CASSPGHTYNEQFF; V gene: TRBV7-2; D gene: -